This T cell receptor (beta chain) was sequenced in a study of cytomegalovirus exposure and HLA in healthy donors. Study-wide results and limits: Specific recognition of CMV antigens was confirmed in vitro for three chains (all CMV-associated). The authors enumerated around 150 TCR beta chains as linked to cytomegalovirus.

In the PCR, 60 Vbeta and 13 Jbeta primers were used. Assay: immunoSEQ multiplex PCR; the TCRdb copy retains only in-frame clones and omits some. Counted here are 200,000 or so clones, roughly 88% occurring once; the ten biggest clones make up 0.71%. As to this clone: Its antigen is as yet unknown.

CDR3 length: 16 amino acids. Sequenced: PBMCs. This TCR derives from a boy aged 2-15 years in good health and CMV-seronegative. V and J are TRBV21-1 and TRBJ1-5; TRBD1 reflects the table's D call only, with no check against the DNA. TRBV21-1 is an annotated pseudogene. The CDR3 DNA sequence: TGTGCCAGCAGCAAAGGGGCGATTAGTTATAGTCAGCCCCAGCATTTT. Encoded protein: CASSKGAISYSQPQHF.